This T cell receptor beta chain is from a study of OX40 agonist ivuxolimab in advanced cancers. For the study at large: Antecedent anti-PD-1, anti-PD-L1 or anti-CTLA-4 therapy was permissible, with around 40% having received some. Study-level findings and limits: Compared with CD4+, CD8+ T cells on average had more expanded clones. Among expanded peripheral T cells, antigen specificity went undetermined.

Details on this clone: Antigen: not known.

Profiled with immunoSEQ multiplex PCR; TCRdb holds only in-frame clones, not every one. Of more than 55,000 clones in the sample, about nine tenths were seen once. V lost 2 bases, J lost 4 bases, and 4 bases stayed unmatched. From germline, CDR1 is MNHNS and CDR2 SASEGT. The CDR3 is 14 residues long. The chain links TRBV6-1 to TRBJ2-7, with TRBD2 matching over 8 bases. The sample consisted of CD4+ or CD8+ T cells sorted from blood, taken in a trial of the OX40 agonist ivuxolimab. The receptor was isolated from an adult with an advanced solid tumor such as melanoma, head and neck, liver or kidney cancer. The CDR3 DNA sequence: TGTGCCAGCAGTGAACGGGGGGGGCGGTACGAGCAGTACTTC. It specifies CASSERGGRYEQYF.